This entry lists 13 T cell receptor beta chains sequenced from one sample in a study of Ad26.COV2.S vaccination and SARS-CoV-2 variants. TCRdb keeps only in-frame clones here, not all; method: immunoSEQ multiplex PCR. The sample gives hundreds of thousands of clones, 75% to 90% of which show up once; around 5% is in the top ten. Treatment specified: approximately 18 received Ad26.COV2.S at low or high dose, single or two shots; roughly 5 received placebo; per-sample allocation not given. On day 63 after the first injection, vaccine and placebo recipients gave samples. The input for sequencing was peripheral blood, taken in a trial of Ad26.COV2.S vaccine versus placebo. All receptors derive from a person aged 18-60 years who received the Ad26.COV2.S COVID-19 vaccine or a placebo.

The chain is built from TRBV29-1 and TRBJ2-2; 7 nucleotides match TRBD2. This CDR3 contains 14 residues. Germline trimming cut 3 bases from V and 1 base from J; bases unmatched to any gene: 2. Germline V gene sequence: CDR1 SQVTM, CDR2 ANQGSEA. This CDR3 is CSVDSGGNTGELFF. CDR3 bases: TGCAGCGTTGATTCGGGGGGGAACACCGGGGAGCTGTTTTTT.

The chain links TRBV5-1 to TRBJ1-1, with D possibly being TRBD1 (6 bases). CDR1 and CDR2 (germline): SGHRS, YFSETQ. This CDR3 comprises 15 residues. With 1 base removed from V and 5 bases from J, the gap between germline ends came to 15 bases. CDR3 region: CASSLMGARETEAFF. The CDR3 DNA follows: TGCGCCAGCAGCTTGATGGGGGCGCGGGAAACTGAAGCTTTCTTT. Variable domain in full (rest from reference TRBV5-1 and TRBJ1-1): KAGVTQTPRYLIKTRGQQVTLSCSPISGHRSVSWYQQTPGQGLQFLFEYFSETQRNKGNFPGRFSGRQFSNSRSEMNVSTLELGDSALYLCASSLMGARETEAFFGQGTRLTVV.

The chain carries TRBV11-2 and TRBJ1-3; the D is unclear. This CDR3 contains 14 residues. The germline CDR1 and CDR2 sequences are SGHAT and FQNNGV. Trimming pared 5 bases from V and 4 bases from J, leaving 12 bases between. This CDR3 is CASSEFPSGNTIYF. CDR3 DNA: TGTGCCAGCAGCGAGTTCCCGTCCGGAAACACCATATATTTT.

As DNA, the CDR3 is TGTGCCAGCAGCGGGAATAGCGGGAACTCCTACAATGAGCAGTTCTTC. Encoded protein: CASSGNSGNSYNEQFF. The chain links TRBV7-6 to TRBJ2-1, with 8 bases aligning to TRBD2. CDR1 is SGHVS, CDR2 FNYEAQ, per germline. CDR3 length: 16 residues. J gave up 0 bases and V 5 bases, and 6 bases lay outside the gene matches.

J is TRBJ2-7 and V is TRBV5-1; D not resolved. This CDR3 has 13 amino acids. V lost 0 bases and J lost 2, with 6 bases in between. Germline V gene sequence: CDR1 SGHRS, CDR2 YFSETQ. As DNA, the CDR3 is TGCGCCAGCAGCTTGGAACTCACCTACGAGCAGTACTTC. Translation gives CASSLELTYEQYF.

The chain recombines TRBV6-6 with TRBJ1-4; D possibly corresponds to TRBD1 (6 bases). The germline V gene encodes CDR1 MNHNY and CDR2 SVGAGI (reference sequence). There are 15 residues in the CDR3. The V end lost 5 bases, the J end lost 1 base, and 11 bases lay between the germline ends. In DNA form, the CDR3 reads TGTGCCAGCAGTAGTACAGGGATAACTAATGAAAAACTGTTTTTT. Translating gives CASSSTGITNEKLFF.

This sequence joins TRBV7-2 and TRBJ2-6, with TRBD2 matching over 7 bases. Trimming took 3 bases from V and 1 from J; bases not matched to a gene: 9. Germline V gene lookup returns CDR1 SGHTA and CDR2 FQGNSA. The CDR3 is 18 amino acids. For the CDR3, the DNA is TGTGCCAGCAGCTTGCGGGGCTCCGGGGGGTCTGGGGCCAACGTCCTGACTTTC. Translating gives CASSLRGSGGSGANVLTF.

DNA for the CDR3: TGTGCCAGCAGCCAAGGTTCCGGGAGAGAAAAACTGTTTTTT. Translating it yields CASSQGSGREKLFF. V and J are TRBV3-1 (or the pseudogene TRBV3-2) and TRBJ1-4, with D unclear. V was clipped by 1 base and J by 8 bases, with 11 bases between them. Per germline, CDR1 LGHDT and CDR2 YNNKEL (reference sequence). The CDR3 covers 14 residues.

The chain uses TRBV18 and TRBJ1-1, with 9 bases fitting TRBD1. This CDR3 has 17 residues. After removal of 6 bases from V and 1 base from J, the junction contained 12 bases not matched to a gene. Per germline, CDR1 KGHSH and CDR2 LQKENI. CDR3: CASSPTRLTGGNTEAFF. The CDR3 DNA sequence: TGTGCCAGCTCGCCCACGCGCCTGACAGGGGGGAACACTGAAGCTTTCTTT.

J is TRBJ1-1 and V is TRBV2; 7 bases are shared with TRBD1. CDR3 length: 15 residues. With V trimmed by 6 bases and J by 4 bases, 11 bases remained unmatched. CDR1 and CDR2 (germline): SNHLY, FYNNEI. The CDR3 spells CASRLTTGKATEAFF. CDR3 nucleotide sequence: TGTGCCAGCAGACTAACGACAGGGAAAGCCACTGAAGCTTTCTTT.

This chain links TRBV5-1 with TRBJ2-1; D is unclear. The CDR3 has 15 amino acids. Germline CDR1 and CDR2: SGHRS and YFSETQ. V lost 8 bases, J lost 0 bases, and 15 bases lay in between. The CDR3 DNA reads as TGCGCCAGTATCCCTGGCGGCAGCTCCTACAATGAGCAGTTCTTC. This encodes CASIPGGSSYNEQFF.

This chain links TRBV2 with TRBJ1-2; no clear D. The CDR3 extends over 15 amino acids. Trimming shortened V by 2 bases and J by 2 bases, and 12 bases separated the two germline ends. Germline CDR1 and CDR2: SNHLY and FYNNEI. CDR3 nucleotides: TGTGCCAGCAGTGAAAGGAGGCAGGTGAACTATGGCTACACCTTC. Translated, it gives CASSERRQVNYGYTF.

The chain has TRBV28 and TRBJ2-7; no definite D call. Germline CDR1 reads MDHEN; CDR2 reads SYDVKM. The CDR3 totals 12 residues. Trimming shortened V by 2 bases and J by 4 bases, and 6 bases separated the two germline ends. The CDR3 spells CASSLNGYEQYF. The CDR3 bases are TGTGCCAGCAGTTTAAATGGTTACGAGCAGTACTTC.